This T cell receptor beta chain was found in a study of shared clonotypes between healthy human individuals. Naive CD8 cells lacked CD45RO and underwent positive selection for CCR7, leaving out terminally differentiated effector memory CD45RA+ cells. TCRdb's table, derived via immunoSEQ multiplex PCR, lists solely in-frame clones and lacks some. The repertoire holds about 1,900,000 clones, approximately 94% seen once, with approximately 1% in the top ten. Study outcomes and limitations: Blood alone was sampled, and tissue repertoires likely differ.

Concerning this clone: Its specificity is unknown.

V lost 4 bases to trimming and J lost 3 bases, with 10 bases between them. The CDR3 is 14 residues long. Germline V lookup: CDR1 SGDLS, CDR2 YYNGEE. The sequencing input was naive CD8+ T cells sorted from blood. The chain links TRBV9 to TRBJ2-2; D remains unclear. This TCR was recovered from a man aged 18 to 30 in good health. The DNA for the CDR3 is TGTGCCAGCAGCCAAATTGGATACACCGGGGAGCTGTTTTTT. Amino acids: CASSQIGYTGELFF. Variable domain in full (rest from reference TRBV9 and TRBJ2-2): DSGVTQTPKHLITATGQRVTLRCSPRSGDLSVYWYQQSLDQGLQFLIQYYNGEERAKGNILERFSAQQFPDLHSELNLSSLELGDSALYFCASSQIGYTGELFFGEGSRLTVL.